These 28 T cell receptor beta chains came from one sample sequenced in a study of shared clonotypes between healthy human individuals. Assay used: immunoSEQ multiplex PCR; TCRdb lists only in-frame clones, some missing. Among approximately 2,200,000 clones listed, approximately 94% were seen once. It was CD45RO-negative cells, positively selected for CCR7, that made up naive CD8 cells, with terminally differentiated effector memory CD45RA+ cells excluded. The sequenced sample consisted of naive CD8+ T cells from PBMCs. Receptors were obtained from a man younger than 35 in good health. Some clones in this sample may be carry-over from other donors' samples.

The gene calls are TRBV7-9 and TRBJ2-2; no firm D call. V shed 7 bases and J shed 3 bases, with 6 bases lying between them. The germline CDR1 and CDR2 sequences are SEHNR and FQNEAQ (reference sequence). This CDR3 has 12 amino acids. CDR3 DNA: TGTGCCAGCACCATTTACACCGGGGAGCTGTTTTTT. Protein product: CASTIYTGELFF.

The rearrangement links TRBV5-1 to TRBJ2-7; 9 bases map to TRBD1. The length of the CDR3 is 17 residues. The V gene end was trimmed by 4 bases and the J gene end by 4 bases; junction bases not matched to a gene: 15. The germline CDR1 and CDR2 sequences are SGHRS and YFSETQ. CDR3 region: CASSRGQGVYQVYEQYF. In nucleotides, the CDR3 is TGCGCCAGCAGCCGGGGACAGGGAGTTTATCAAGTGTACGAGCAGTACTTC.

The CDR3 DNA is TGTGCCAGCAGCAAAGATGGGATCTCACCACCAGGTTCTGGAAACACCATATATTTT. It codes for CASSKDGISPPGSGNTIYF. The chain is built from TRBV7-8 and TRBJ1-3, with D hard to call. Germline V CDR1 and CDR2: SGHVS, FQNEAQ. Deletions cut 5 bases from V and 1 base from J, with 24 bases between. The CDR3 is made up of 19 amino acids.

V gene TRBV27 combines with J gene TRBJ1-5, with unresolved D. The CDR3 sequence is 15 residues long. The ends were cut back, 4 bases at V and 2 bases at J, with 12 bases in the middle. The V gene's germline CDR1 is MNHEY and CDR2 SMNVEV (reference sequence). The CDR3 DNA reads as TGTGCCAGCAGTTCCCTCCCCGCAGGCAATCAGCCCCAGCATTTT. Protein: CASSSLPAGNQPQHF.

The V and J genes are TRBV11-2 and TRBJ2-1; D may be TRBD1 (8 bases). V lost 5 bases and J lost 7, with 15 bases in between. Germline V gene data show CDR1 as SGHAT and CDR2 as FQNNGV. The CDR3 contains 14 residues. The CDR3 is CASSTGGVWNEQFF. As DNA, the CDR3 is TGTGCCAGCAGCACAGGGGGGGTCTGGAATGAGCAGTTCTTC.

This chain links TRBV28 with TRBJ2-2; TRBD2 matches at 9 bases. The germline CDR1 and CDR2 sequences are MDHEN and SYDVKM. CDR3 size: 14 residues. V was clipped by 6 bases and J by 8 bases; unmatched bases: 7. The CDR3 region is CASSGLALLGELFF. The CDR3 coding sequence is TGTGCCAGCAGCGGACTAGCGTTATTGGGGGAGCTGTTTTTT.

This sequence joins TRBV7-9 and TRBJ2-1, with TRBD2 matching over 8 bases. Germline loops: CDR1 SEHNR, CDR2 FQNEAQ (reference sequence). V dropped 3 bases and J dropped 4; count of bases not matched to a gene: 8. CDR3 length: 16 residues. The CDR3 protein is CASSFKGLAPYNEQFF. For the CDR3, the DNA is TGTGCCAGCAGCTTCAAAGGACTAGCCCCTTACAATGAGCAGTTCTTC.

The CDR3 region has the DNA TGTGCCAGCGGAGACGGGCAAACCTACGAGCAGTACTTC. Translating it yields CASGDGQTYEQYF. The V and J genes are TRBV6-5 and TRBJ2-7; the D is unclear. The CDR3 has 13 amino acids. From germline, CDR1 is MNHEY and CDR2 SVGAGI. V lost 8 bases to trimming and J lost 2 bases, with 13 bases between them.

The CDR3 coding sequence is TGTGCCAGCAGCTCACCTCAGGCTGGGGGCGATGAGCAGTTCTTC. Its protein product is CASSSPQAGGDEQFF. The chain links TRBV9 to TRBJ2-1; tentatively, D is TRBD1 (6 bases). CDR3 length equals 15 residues. The germline CDR1 and CDR2 sequences are SGDLS and YYNGEE. V gave up 4 bases and J gave up 8 bases, with 19 bases separating them.

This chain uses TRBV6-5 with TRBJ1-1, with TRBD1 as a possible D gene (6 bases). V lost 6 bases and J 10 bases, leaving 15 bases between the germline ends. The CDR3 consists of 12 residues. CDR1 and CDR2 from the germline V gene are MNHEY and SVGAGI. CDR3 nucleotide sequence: TGTGCCAGCAGCCCTCGACTGGGGGCAGCTTTCTTT. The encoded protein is CASSPRLGAAFF.

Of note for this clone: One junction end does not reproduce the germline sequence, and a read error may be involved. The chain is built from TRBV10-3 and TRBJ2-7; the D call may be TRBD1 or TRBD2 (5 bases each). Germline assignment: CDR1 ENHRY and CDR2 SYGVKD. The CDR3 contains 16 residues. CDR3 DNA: TGTGCCAGCAGTTACTCGGGACCGGGTTATAACACCGAGCAGTACTTC. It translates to CASSYSGPGYNTEQYF.

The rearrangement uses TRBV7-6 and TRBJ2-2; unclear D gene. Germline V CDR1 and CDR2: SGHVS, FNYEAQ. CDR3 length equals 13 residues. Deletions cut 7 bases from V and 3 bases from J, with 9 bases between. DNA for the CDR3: TGTGCCAGCACCCCCGGATACACCGGGGAGCTGTTTTTT. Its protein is CASTPGYTGELFF.

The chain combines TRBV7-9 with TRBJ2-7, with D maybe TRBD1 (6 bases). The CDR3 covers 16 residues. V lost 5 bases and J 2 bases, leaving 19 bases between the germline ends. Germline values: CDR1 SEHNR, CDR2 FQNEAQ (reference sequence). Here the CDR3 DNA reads TGTGCCAGCAGCCTCCAGCTGACAGGTGGCCCCTACGAGCAGTACTTC. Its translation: CASSLQLTGGPYEQYF.

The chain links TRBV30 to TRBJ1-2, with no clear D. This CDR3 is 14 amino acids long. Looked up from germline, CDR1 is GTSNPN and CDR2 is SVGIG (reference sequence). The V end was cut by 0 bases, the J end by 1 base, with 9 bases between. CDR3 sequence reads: CAWSVGYLNYGYTF. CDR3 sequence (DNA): TGTGCCTGGAGTGTAGGTTATCTTAACTATGGCTACACCTTC.

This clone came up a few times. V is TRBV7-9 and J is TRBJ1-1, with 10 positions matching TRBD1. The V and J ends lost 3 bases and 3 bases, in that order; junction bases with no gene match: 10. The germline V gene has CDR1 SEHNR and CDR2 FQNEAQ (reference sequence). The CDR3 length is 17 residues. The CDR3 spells CASSLYGTGDPDTEAFF. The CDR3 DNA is TGTGCCAGCAGCTTGTACGGGACAGGGGATCCGGACACTGAAGCTTTCTTT.

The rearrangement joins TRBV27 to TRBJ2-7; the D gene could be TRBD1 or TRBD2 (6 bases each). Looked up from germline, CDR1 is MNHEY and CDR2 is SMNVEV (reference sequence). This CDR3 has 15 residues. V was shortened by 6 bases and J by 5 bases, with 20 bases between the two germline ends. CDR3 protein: CASRRGIQGPNEQYF. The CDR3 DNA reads TGTGCCAGCAGGCGGGGAATACAGGGCCCTAACGAGCAGTACTTC.

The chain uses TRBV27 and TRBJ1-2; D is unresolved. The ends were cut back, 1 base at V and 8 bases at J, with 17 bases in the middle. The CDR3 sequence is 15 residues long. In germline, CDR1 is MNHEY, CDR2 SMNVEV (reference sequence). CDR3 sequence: CASSLLGGKFRGYTF. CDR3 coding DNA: TGTGCCAGCAGTTTATTAGGAGGGAAGTTCCGGGGCTACACCTTC.

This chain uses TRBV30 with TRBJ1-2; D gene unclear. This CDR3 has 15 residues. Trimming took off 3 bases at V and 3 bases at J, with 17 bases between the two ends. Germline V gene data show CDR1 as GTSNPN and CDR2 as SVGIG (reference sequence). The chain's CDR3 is CAWSAPRNSDYGYTF. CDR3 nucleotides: TGTGCCTGGAGCGCCCCCAGGAATTCTGACTATGGCTACACCTTC.

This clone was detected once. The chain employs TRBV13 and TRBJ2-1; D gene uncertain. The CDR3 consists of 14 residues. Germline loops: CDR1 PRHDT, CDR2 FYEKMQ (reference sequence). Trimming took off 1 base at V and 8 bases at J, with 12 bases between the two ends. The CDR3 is CASSLDTSRDEQFF. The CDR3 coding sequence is TGTGCCAGCAGCTTAGATACATCCCGGGATGAGCAGTTCTTC.

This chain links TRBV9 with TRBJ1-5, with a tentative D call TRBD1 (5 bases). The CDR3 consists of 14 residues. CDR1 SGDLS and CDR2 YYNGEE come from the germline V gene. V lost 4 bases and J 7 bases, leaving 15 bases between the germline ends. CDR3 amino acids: CASSPDGGRQPQHF. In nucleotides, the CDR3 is TGTGCCAGCAGCCCCGATGGGGGGAGGCAGCCCCAGCATTTT.

For the CDR3, the DNA is TGTGCCAGCAGTCCCTGGGGGGGCTCTGGAAACACCATATATTTT. Amino acid sequence: CASSPWGGSGNTIYF. The chain is built from TRBV27 and TRBJ1-3, with D maybe TRBD1 (5 bases). Trimming took 5 bases from V and 0 from J, leaving 11 bases between them. CDR1 is MNHEY and CDR2 is SMNVEV in the germline V gene (reference sequence). CDR3 length: 15 residues.

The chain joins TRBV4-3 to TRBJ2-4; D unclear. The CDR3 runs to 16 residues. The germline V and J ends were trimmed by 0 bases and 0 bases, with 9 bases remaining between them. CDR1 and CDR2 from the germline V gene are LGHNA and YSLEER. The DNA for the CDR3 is TGCGCCAGCAGCCAAGATCGCAGCCTAGCCAAAAACATTCAGTACTTC. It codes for CASSQDRSLAKNIQYF.

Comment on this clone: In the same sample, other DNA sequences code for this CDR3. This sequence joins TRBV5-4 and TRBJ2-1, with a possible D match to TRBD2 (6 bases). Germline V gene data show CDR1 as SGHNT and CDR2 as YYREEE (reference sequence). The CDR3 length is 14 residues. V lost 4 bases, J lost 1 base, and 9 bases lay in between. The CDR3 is CASSPAGSYNEQFF. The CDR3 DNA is TGTGCCAGCAGCCCGGCGGGGTCCTACAATGAGCAGTTCTTC.

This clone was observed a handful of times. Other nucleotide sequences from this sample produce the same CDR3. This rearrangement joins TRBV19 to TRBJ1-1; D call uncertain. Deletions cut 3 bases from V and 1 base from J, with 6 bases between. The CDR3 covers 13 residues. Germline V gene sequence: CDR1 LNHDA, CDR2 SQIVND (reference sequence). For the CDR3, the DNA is TGTGCCAGTAGTATTTACAGGAACACTGAAGCTTTCTTT. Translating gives CASSIYRNTEAFF.

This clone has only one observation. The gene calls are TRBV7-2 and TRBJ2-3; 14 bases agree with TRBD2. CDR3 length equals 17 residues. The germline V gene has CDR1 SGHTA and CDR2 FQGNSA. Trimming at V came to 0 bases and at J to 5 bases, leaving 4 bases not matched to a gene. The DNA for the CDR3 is TGTGCCAGCAGCTTAGCCGGGACTAGCGGGAGTGTAGATACGCAGTATTTT. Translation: CASSLAGTSGSVDTQYF.

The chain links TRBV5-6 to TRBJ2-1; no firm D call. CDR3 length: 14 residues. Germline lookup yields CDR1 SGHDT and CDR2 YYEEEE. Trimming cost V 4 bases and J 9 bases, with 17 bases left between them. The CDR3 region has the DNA TGTGCCAGCAGCAACTCGGACCTAGTAACTGAGCAGTTCTTC. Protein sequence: CASSNSDLVTEQFF.

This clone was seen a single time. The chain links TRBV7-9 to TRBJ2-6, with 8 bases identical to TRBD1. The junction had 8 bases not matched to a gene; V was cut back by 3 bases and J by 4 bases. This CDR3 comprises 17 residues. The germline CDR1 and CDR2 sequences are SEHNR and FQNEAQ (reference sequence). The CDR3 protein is CASSFPRRGQGANVLTF. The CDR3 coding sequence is TGTGCCAGCAGCTTCCCCCGCAGGGGGCAAGGGGCCAACGTCCTGACTTTC.

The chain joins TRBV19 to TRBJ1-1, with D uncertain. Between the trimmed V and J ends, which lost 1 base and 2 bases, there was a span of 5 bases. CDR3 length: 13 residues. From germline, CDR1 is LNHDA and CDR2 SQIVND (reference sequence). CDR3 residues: CASSIGDNTEAFF. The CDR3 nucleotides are TGTGCCAGTAGTATAGGGGATAACACTGAAGCTTTCTTT.